This T cell receptor (beta chain) is from a study of T cells after yellow fever vaccination. TCRdb re-called the 5' RACE reads through MiXCR, storing one row per CDR3 protein. The sample holds some 400,000 distinct CDR3 sequences, around 20% seen once. V lost 4 bases, J lost 4 bases, and 15 bases lay in between. Germline-derived CDR1 and CDR2 are SGHNT and YYREEE (reference sequence). CDR3 size: 15 residues. This clonotype has just a few counts. The sequence was obtained from a man between 18 and 35 years old who received the YFV17D yellow fever vaccine. The chain carries TRBV5-4 and TRBJ2-1; TRBD2 is a possible D gene (5 bases). Source: PBMCs, taken before the yellow fever booster vaccination. The CDR3 DNA reads as TGTGCCAGCAGCGCCGACTTGGGAGATTACAATGAGCAGTTCTTC. This translates into CASSADLGDYNEQFF.